This T cell receptor (beta chain) comes out of a study of blood T cell repertoires in COVID-19. Trimming took 3 bases from V and 1 from J; bases not matched to a gene: 11. The CDR3 loop spans 18 amino acids. Germline-derived CDR1 and CDR2 are SGHTA and FQGNSA. This clone was seen once. Here immunoSEQ multiplex PCR was the method, and the copy in TCRdb shows in-frame clones only, minus some. The sample has 75,000 or so clones; around four fifths are singletons. The chain carries TRBV7-2 and TRBJ2-1, with 8 bases aligning to TRBD2. Sequenced input: peripheral blood. This clonotype was sampled from a woman aged 80 or over with acute or convalescent COVID-19. CDR3 loop: CASSFSGLAGGSYNEQFF. The CDR3 DNA reads TGTGCCAGCAGCTTTTCAGGTTTGGCGGGAGGTTCCTACAATGAGCAGTTCTTC.